The 25 T cell receptor beta chains given below trace back to one sample, sequenced in a study of cytomegalovirus exposure and HLA in healthy donors. Amplification used 60 Vbeta primers and 13 Jbeta primers. Clones were sequenced by immunoSEQ multiplex PCR, and TCRdb holds only the in-frame ones, with some missing. The sample contains fewer than 150,000 clones, roughly three quarters of which appear only once. Sequences were obtained from PBMCs. The origin of the receptors is a man aged 18 to 29 in good health and CMV-seronegative.

The chain has TRBV9 and TRBJ2-1, with D perhaps TRBD2 (6 bases). Per the germline V gene, CDR1 is SGDLS and CDR2 is YYNGEE. The CDR3 is made up of 15 amino acids. With 0 bases removed from V and 7 bases from J, the gap between germline ends came to 14 bases. DNA of the CDR3: TGTGCCAGCAGCGTAGCCACAGGAGGGCGAAATGAGCAGTTCTTC. As protein: CASSVATGGRNEQFF.

The V gene is TRBV6-1, the J gene TRBJ1-1; D not resolved. The V gene's germline CDR1 is MNHNS and CDR2 SASEGT. The V and J ends lost 1 base and 3 bases respectively, with 18 bases between them. This CDR3 spans 17 amino acids. The CDR3 loop is CASSEEFFGLQDTEAFF. CDR3 DNA sequence: TGTGCCAGCAGTGAAGAGTTTTTTGGGCTGCAAGACACTGAAGCTTTCTTT.

The chain is built from TRBV9 and TRBJ1-2, with a weak D call TRBD1 (6 bases). The germline V and J ends were trimmed by 4 bases and 8 bases, with 18 bases remaining between them. Germline V gene lookup returns CDR1 SGDLS and CDR2 YYNGEE. The CDR3 covers 14 residues. Here the CDR3 reads CASSNPGTPEGYTF. The CDR3 bases are TGTGCCAGCAGCAACCCCGGGACACCAGAGGGCTACACCTTC.

Here the CDR3 DNA reads TGTGCCAGCAGCGTAGCAGGGGGGAATAGGAACACTGAAGCTTTCTTT. Protein sequence: CASSVAGGNRNTEAFF. V is TRBV9 and J is TRBJ1-1; 7 bases match TRBD1. J lost 1 base, V lost 0 bases, and 6 bases had no gene match. The CDR3 runs 16 residues. CDR1 and CDR2 from the germline V gene are SGDLS and YYNGEE.

The chain carries TRBV12-5 and TRBJ2-2, with 8 bases aligning to TRBD1. The CDR3 runs 20 residues. With 0 bases clipped from V and 0 bases from J, the junction kept 12 bases outside the gene matches. CDR1 and CDR2 from the germline V gene are LGHNT and FRNRAP. The CDR3 sequence: CASGLVRMGQAPTNTGELFF. In DNA form, the CDR3 reads TGTGCTAGTGGTTTGGTACGAATGGGACAGGCGCCAACGAACACCGGGGAGCTGTTTTTT.

The chain employs TRBV29-1 and TRBJ1-3; maybe TRBD1 (6 bases). Trimming took off 3 bases at V and 4 bases at J, with 10 bases between the two ends. From germline, CDR1 is SQVTM and CDR2 ANQGSEA. The CDR3 covers 13 residues. The CDR3 sequence: CSVEGGAGNTIYF. CDR3 DNA: TGCAGCGTTGAGGGGGGGGCCGGAAACACCATATATTTT. The full variable domain, its missing parts supplied by reference TRBV29-1 and TRBJ1-3, is SAVISQKPSRDICQRGTSLTIQCQVDSQVTMMFWYRQQPGQSLTLIATANQGSEATYESGFVIDKFPISRPNLTFSTLTVSNMSPEDSSIYLCSVEGGAGNTIYFGEGSWLTVV.

This chain uses TRBV7-3 with TRBJ2-7, with a tentative D call TRBD2 (6 bases). The CDR3 spans 13 residues. The germline V gene encodes CDR1 SGHTA and CDR2 FQGTGA. V dropped 4 bases and J dropped 2 bases, with 9 bases sitting between them. The DNA of the CDR3 is TGTGCCAGCAGCTCTACGGGGGCCTACGAGCAGTACTTC. It translates to CASSSTGAYEQYF.

A remark on this clone: Sequence at one end of the junction differs from germline and may be a read error. The chain uses TRBV5-1 and TRBJ1-1; perhaps TRBD1 as D (6 bases). The germline V gene encodes CDR1 SGHRS and CDR2 YFSETQ. This CDR3 is 16 amino acids long. CDR3 sequence: CASSLEVRGSNTEALF. The CDR3 region has the DNA TGCGCCAGCAGCTTGGAAGTCAGGGGTTCGAACACTGAAGCTTTATTT. Based on the CDR3 plus reference TRBV5-1 and TRBJ1-1, the full variable domain is KAGVTQTPRYLIKTRGQQVTLSCSPISGHRSVSWYQQTPGQGLQFLFEYFSETQRNKGNFPGRFSGRQFSNSRSEMNVSTLELGDSALYLCASSLEVRGSNTEALFGQGTRLTVV.

V and J are TRBV7-6 and TRBJ1-5; 8 nucleotides align to TRBD1. CDR3 length: 15 amino acids. V gave up 1 base and J gave up 2 bases; unmatched junction bases: 1. CDR1 is SGHVS, CDR2 FNYEAQ, per germline. CDR3 amino acids: CASSLGTGRNQPQHF. CDR3 in DNA: TGTGCCAGCAGCTTAGGGACAGGGCGCAATCAGCCCCAGCATTTT.

The gene calls are TRBV5-4 and TRBJ1-2; 9 nucleotides match TRBD1. Germline-derived CDR1 and CDR2 are SGHNT and YYREEE (reference sequence). J gave up 7 bases and V 4 bases, and 2 bases lay outside the gene matches. This CDR3 region has 12 residues. In DNA, the CDR3 is TGTGCCAGCAGCCGGGACAGGGCTGGCTACACCTTC. Its translation is CASSRDRAGYTF.

This clone was counted a single time. The chain links TRBV29-1 to TRBJ2-7; 10 positions agree with TRBD1. The germline V gene has CDR1 SQVTM and CDR2 ANQGSEA. CDR3 length equals 19 residues. J was trimmed by 1 base and V by 3 bases; bases with no gene match: 18. In nucleotides, the CDR3 is TGCAGCGTTGAGTCCGGAGTGGGGACAGGGGATGTAATTTCCTACGAGCAGTACTTC. It yields the protein CSVESGVGTGDVISYEQYF.

Worth noting for this clone: In the same sample, other DNA sequences code for this CDR3. V gene TRBV7-2 combines with J gene TRBJ2-3; D not resolved. Germline values: CDR1 SGHTA, CDR2 FQGNSA. V gave up 6 bases and J gave up 2 bases, with 6 bases separating them. The CDR3 sequence is 12 residues long. In DNA, the CDR3 is TGTGCCAGCAGTCCCTACACAGATACGCAGTATTTT. It is translated as CASSPYTDTQYF.

J is TRBJ1-2 and V is TRBV5-4; TRBD1 matches 9 bases. The CDR3 covers 17 residues. The V gene's germline CDR1 is SGHNT and CDR2 YYREEE (reference sequence). J gave up 0 bases and V 0 bases, and 6 bases lay outside the gene matches. The CDR3: CASSLGQGEFSNYGYTF. CDR3 nucleotide sequence: TGTGCCAGCAGCTTGGGACAGGGGGAGTTTTCTAACTATGGCTACACCTTC.

This rearrangement joins TRBV6-5 to TRBJ1-1, with D perhaps matching TRBD1 (6 bases). Looked up from germline, CDR1 is MNHEY and CDR2 is SVGAGI. The CDR3 length is 15 residues. V lost 0 bases and J 4 bases, leaving 12 bases between the germline ends. CDR3 residues: CASSYSRGRSTEAFF. The DNA for the CDR3 is TGTGCCAGCAGTTACTCGAGGGGGAGAAGCACTGAAGCTTTCTTT.

The J gene is TRBJ2-3, the V gene TRBV7-9; 10 positions match TRBD1. Trimming cost V 5 bases and J 4 bases; bases outside gene matches: 6. Looked up from germline, CDR1 is SEHNR and CDR2 is FQNEAQ (reference sequence). The CDR3 has 15 residues. CDR3 in amino acids: CASSRGQGVPDTQYF. Here the CDR3 DNA reads TGTGCCAGCAGCCGTGGACAGGGGGTACCAGATACGCAGTATTTT.

The rearrangement joins TRBV29-1 to TRBJ2-1; no firm D call. Germline CDR1 and CDR2: SQVTM and ANQGSEA. The CDR3 loop spans 16 amino acids. Trimming removed 3 bases at V and 0 bases at J, with 15 bases between. CDR3 nucleotides: TGCAGCGTTGACGCTAGGTCGGCCAGCTCCTACAATGAGCAGTTCTTC. Protein: CSVDARSASSYNEQFF.

This chain uses TRBV7-9 with TRBJ1-6; possibly TRBD1 for D (5 bases). The V end was cut by 6 bases, the J end by 7 bases, with 16 bases between. The CDR3 has 15 residues. Germline lookup yields CDR1 SEHNR and CDR2 FQNEAQ (reference sequence). For the CDR3, the DNA is TGTGCCAGCAGACGCCCGACAGCAATCAATTCACCCCTCCACTTT. Amino acids: CASRRPTAINSPLHF.

This chain connects TRBV4-1 to TRBJ2-7, with D maybe TRBD1 (6 bases). The germline CDR1 and CDR2 sequences are MGHRA and YSYEKL. Trimming stripped 5 bases from V and 5 bases from J, with 10 bases between. The CDR3 has 12 residues. The CDR3 protein is CASSADRDEQYF. The CDR3 DNA sequence: TGCGCCAGCAGCGCGGACAGAGACGAGCAGTACTTC.

The chain has TRBV19 and TRBJ1-3; D might be TRBD1 (5 bases). The V gene lost 3 bases and the J gene lost 3 bases, with 9 bases spanning the gap. This CDR3 has 14 amino acids. Germline V gene lookup returns CDR1 LNHDA and CDR2 SQIVND (reference sequence). CDR3 nucleotide sequence: TGTGCCAGTAGTATGACCAGGGTTGGAAACACCATATATTTT. Its translation is CASSMTRVGNTIYF.

This clone occurred a few times. The chain recombines TRBV7-9 with TRBJ2-2, with D possibly being TRBD1 (6 bases). The germline V gene has CDR1 SEHNR and CDR2 FQNEAQ (reference sequence). V was shortened by 5 bases and J by 3 bases, with 13 bases between the two germline ends. CDR3 length: 15 residues. CDR3 nucleotide sequence: TGTGCCAGCAGCATTACAGGGTGGGACACCGGGGAGCTGTTTTTT. This encodes CASSITGWDTGELFF.

This clone appeared a single time. The CDR3 here is CASSLAPTGQNEDGYTF. The CDR3 region has the DNA TGCGCCAGCAGCTTGGCCCCTACCGGACAGAATGAGGATGGCTACACCTTC. The V and J genes are TRBV5-1 and TRBJ1-2, with a tentative D call TRBD1 (6 bases). The CDR3 covers 17 residues. Germline V CDR1 and CDR2: SGHRS, YFSETQ. The germline V and J ends were trimmed by 0 bases and 6 bases, with 21 bases remaining between them.

The chain links TRBV2 to TRBJ2-1, with TRBD2 as a possible D gene (5 bases). The CDR3 sequence is 15 residues long. Germline V CDR1 and CDR2: SNHLY, FYNNEI. V shed 6 bases and J shed 4 bases, with 16 bases lying between them. The CDR3 sequence is CASRYLDLGYNEQFF. The CDR3 nucleotides are TGTGCCAGCAGGTACCTGGACTTGGGTTACAATGAGCAGTTCTTC.

Only a few counts were recorded for this clone. This chain uses TRBV4-2 with TRBJ1-2, with 9 bases lining up with TRBD1. The germline V gene has CDR1 LGHNA and CDR2 YNFKEQ. Trimming cost V 5 bases and J 8 bases; bases outside gene matches: 6. The CDR3 runs 13 residues. The CDR3 DNA follows: TGTGCCAGCAGCGGACAGGGGTTGGGCGGCTACACCTTC. Translated: CASSGQGLGGYTF.

This clone was counted a few times. CDR3 sequence reads: CASSFTSGYPTDTQYF. In DNA form, the CDR3 reads TGTGCCAGTAGTTTTACTAGCGGCTATCCCACAGATACGCAGTATTTT. J is TRBJ2-3 and V is TRBV19; 8 bases are shared with TRBD2. J gave up 2 bases and V 5 bases, and 9 bases lay outside the gene matches. This CDR3 contains 16 residues. CDR1 LNHDA and CDR2 SQIVND come from the germline V gene (reference sequence). Combining the CDR3 with reference TRBV19 and TRBJ2-3 gives the whole variable domain DGGITQSPKYLFRKEGQNVTLSCEQNLNHDAMYWYRQDPGQGLRLIYYSQIVNDFQKGDIAEGYSVSREKKESFPLTVTSAQKNPTAFYLCASSFTSGYPTDTQYFGPGTRLTVL.

The chain couples TRBV28 to TRBJ2-7; 12 bases are shared with TRBD2. CDR3 length: 20 residues. Germline V gene sequence: CDR1 MDHEN, CDR2 SYDVKM. The junction had 18 bases not matched to a gene; V was cut back by 1 base and J by 5 bases. The CDR3 nucleotides read TGTGCCAGCAGTTTATATAGGGTCCGACTAGCGGGAGACGAATTCGACGAGCAGTACTTC. Amino acid sequence: CASSLYRVRLAGDEFDEQYF.